Presented here are 12 T cell receptor beta chains from one specimen sequenced in a study of blood T cell repertoires in COVID-19 (dated by TCRdb to the early 2020s). The library was produced with the immunoSEQ multiplex PCR assay. TCRdb re-hosts the immuneACCESS table, in-frame sequences only. Its copies lack some clones; in the studies checked, an unresolved V gene accounts for under half of them, and the cause for the rest is not known. A total of approximately 240,000 clones appear in this sample, 90% to 95% of them only once. Around 1.8% of the sample rests with the top ten. Sequences were obtained from PBMCs or T cells enriched from blood (not recorded which). The source of these receptors is a young woman who had recovered from COVID-19.

The CDR3 loop is CSVGSGGNEQFF. The CDR3 DNA follows: TGCAGCGTTGGTAGTGGAGGCAATGAGCAGTTCTTC. The chain uses TRBV29-1 and TRBJ2-1, with TRBD2 as a possible D gene (5 bases). V was trimmed by 4 bases and J by 6 bases, leaving 10 bases between them. The length of the CDR3 is 12 residues. Germline-derived CDR1 and CDR2 are SQVTM and ANQGSEA.

The rearrangement joins TRBV2 to TRBJ1-5, with TRBD1 matching 8 bases. Germline CDR1 is SNHLY and CDR2 is FYNNEI. Trimming at V came to 6 bases and at J to 7 bases, leaving 5 bases not matched to a gene. The CDR3 spans 13 residues. The CDR3 nucleotides are TGTGCCAGCAGACAGGGGGAAGGACAGCCCCAGCATTTT. Protein sequence: CASRQGEGQPQHF.

The chain carries TRBV19 and TRBJ1-1; 9 bases are a match to TRBD1. The V gene end was trimmed by 7 bases and the J gene end by 2 bases; junction bases not matched to a gene: 11. The germline CDR1 and CDR2 sequences are LNHDA and SQIVND (reference sequence). The CDR3 covers 16 residues. The CDR3 coding sequence is TGTGCCAGTACCTCCCTGGACAGGGGATATAACACTGAAGCTTTCTTT. It codes for CASTSLDRGYNTEAFF.

As for this clone: Mismatch with germline at one junction end may stem from a read error. The chain carries TRBV20-1 and TRBJ1-2; D gene unclear. Per the germline V gene, CDR1 is DFQATT and CDR2 is SNEGSKA (reference sequence). This CDR3 has 11 amino acids. Written as DNA, the CDR3 is TGCAGTGCTAGAGATCAGCGGTCCAATAGCTTC. Its translation is CSARDQRSNSF.

The chain combines TRBV19 with TRBJ2-2; 8 bases align to TRBD1. V gave up 5 bases and J gave up 4 bases; unmatched junction bases: 0. CDR1 is LNHDA and CDR2 is SQIVND in the germline V gene (reference sequence). This CDR3 region has 13 residues. The CDR3 nucleotides are TGTGCCAGTAGTGGACAGGGCACCGGGGAGCTGTTTTTT. It yields the protein CASSGQGTGELFF.

The chain carries TRBV19 and TRBJ2-7; D is possibly TRBD1 (6 bases). The CDR3 spans 15 residues. With 3 bases removed from V and 0 bases from J, the gap between germline ends came to 12 bases. The germline V gene has CDR1 LNHDA and CDR2 SQIVND (reference sequence). This chain's CDR3 is CASSILGAPSYEQYF. Written as DNA, the CDR3 is TGTGCCAGTAGTATCTTGGGGGCGCCCTCCTACGAGCAGTACTTC. Full variable domain (remainder filled in from reference TRBV19 and TRBJ2-7): DGGITQSPKYLFRKEGQNVTLSCEQNLNHDAMYWYRQDPGQGLRLIYYSQIVNDFQKGDIAEGYSVSREKKESFPLTVTSAQKNPTAFYLCASSILGAPSYEQYFGPGTRLTVT.

The V and J genes are TRBV21-1 and TRBJ2-4; the tabulated D call, TRBD1, remains unverified against the DNA. TRBV21-1 constitutes a pseudogene. The CDR3 has 15 residues. The CDR3 bases are TGTGCCAGCAAACCGGGACAGGGGACCAAAAACATTCAGTACTTC. Amino acids: CASKPGQGTKNIQYF.

J is TRBJ2-5 and V is TRBV11-3, with TRBD2 matching 8 bases. V dropped 5 bases and J dropped 7; count of bases not matched to a gene: 12. This CDR3 is 15 amino acids long. CDR1 SGHNT and CDR2 YENEEA come from the germline V gene. The CDR3 protein is CASSPHGRAGGTQYF. The CDR3, as DNA: TGTGCCAGCAGCCCCCACGGCAGGGCGGGAGGGACCCAGTACTTC.

The CDR3 protein is CARSSGQVEFSAQYF. The CDR3 DNA reads as TGTGCCAGAAGCTCTGGACAGGTTGAATTTTCGGCCCAGTACTTC. The chain links TRBV5-3 to TRBJ2-5; TRBD1 agrees at 7 bases. TRBV5-3 is marked as an open reading frame, function uncertain. With 3 bases clipped from V and 9 bases from J, the junction kept 14 bases outside the gene matches. The CDR3 is 15 amino acids.

This clone has a single count. The chain couples TRBV7-2 to TRBJ1-1; no clear D. Germline V gene data show CDR1 as SGHTA and CDR2 as FQGNSA. V lost 2 bases and J lost 7, with 14 bases in between. CDR3 length: 14 residues. DNA for the CDR3: TGTGCCAGCAGCTTATGGGCACTTGATAATGAAGCTTTCTTT. This gives the protein CASSLWALDNEAFF.

This clone was seen only a few times. V gene TRBV7-6 combines with J gene TRBJ2-3; TRBD2 is a possible D gene (6 bases). The ends were cut back, 5 bases at V and 6 bases at J, with 12 bases in the middle. The CDR3 runs 13 residues. Germline CDR1 SGHVS, CDR2 FNYEAQ. CDR3 in amino acids: CASSRLVTDTQYF. The CDR3 DNA reads as TGTGCCAGCAGCAGACTAGTGACGGATACGCAGTATTTT.

The chain is built from TRBV24-1 and TRBJ2-1, with 8 bases matching TRBD2. The CDR3 is made up of 13 amino acids. Germline V gives CDR1 KGHDR, CDR2 SFDVKD. V shed 7 bases, J shed 9 bases, and the junction held 7 bases outside the gene matches. Written as DNA, the CDR3 is TGTGCCACCAGGGGTGGAGCGGGGGTTGAGCAGTTCTTC. The encoded protein is CATRGGAGVEQFF.